These 25 T cell receptor beta chains share one sample of origin, sequenced in a study of Ad26.COV2.S vaccination and SARS-CoV-2 variants. Treatment meaning: 19 received Ad26.COV2.S at low or high dose, single or two shots; several received placebo; per-sample allocation not given. Samples were taken on day 63 after the first vaccine or placebo injection. Measured with immunoSEQ multiplex PCR; TCRdb has only the in-frame clones, and not every one. The profile shows more than 300,000 clones, 86% of them singletons. The sample here was peripheral blood, taken in a trial of Ad26.COV2.S vaccine versus placebo. The receptors were gathered from a person aged 18-65 years who received the Ad26.COV2.S COVID-19 vaccine or a placebo.

The chain recombines TRBV24-1 with TRBJ2-3; TRBD2 matches 9 bases. Germline V gives CDR1 KGHDR, CDR2 SFDVKD. CDR3 length: 15 amino acids. V was clipped by 5 bases and J by 6 bases; unmatched bases: 8. CDR3 DNA sequence: TGTGCCACCAGTGGGGGGCTAGCGGGGAGGGATACGCAGTATTTT. Translated: CATSGGLAGRDTQYF.

The genes are TRBV5-5 and TRBJ2-3; 7 nucleotides agree with TRBD1. Germline values: CDR1 SGHKS, CDR2 YYEKEE (reference sequence). Germline trimming cut 0 bases from V and 9 bases from J; bases unmatched to any gene: 7. The CDR3 contains 14 residues. For the CDR3, the DNA is TGTGCCAGCAGCTTGGAGGGGGCCAAAGCAACGCAGTATTTT. It specifies CASSLEGAKATQYF.

The count of this clone is one. This sequence joins TRBV7-2 and TRBJ2-7; 10 nucleotides align to TRBD2. V lost 3 bases, J lost 2 bases, and 7 bases stayed unmatched. From germline, CDR1 is SGHTA and CDR2 FQGNSA. The CDR3 totals 16 residues. The CDR3: CASSFSAGGPTYEQYF. The DNA of the CDR3 is TGTGCCAGCAGCTTTTCAGCGGGAGGGCCGACCTACGAGCAGTACTTC.

The V gene is TRBV12-3 or TRBV12-4, the J gene TRBJ1-1; tentative D call: TRBD1 (6 bases). V was pared by 7 bases and J by 5 bases, with 14 bases between. The CDR3 length is 13 residues. The CDR3 DNA reads TGTGCCAGCATCCTAGGGGGGGGAACTGAAGCTTTCTTT. It specifies CASILGGGTEAFF.

This chain joins TRBV4-2 and TRBJ2-1; 10 bases map to TRBD2. The CDR3 has 15 amino acids. Germline CDR1 and CDR2: LGHNA and YNFKEQ. Trimming cost V 0 bases and J 7 bases; bases outside gene matches: 3. In DNA, the CDR3 is TGTGCCAGCAGCCAAGAAGCGGGGGGGCAGAATGAGCAGTTCTTC. Residues: CASSQEAGGQNEQFF.

As DNA, the CDR3 is TGTGCCAGCAGTTTACCCAACGGTCTAGCGGCCTACAATGAGCAGTTCTTC. Its translation: CASSLPNGLAAYNEQFF. J is TRBJ2-1 and V is TRBV28; 7 nucleotides match TRBD2. V lost 2 bases to trimming and J lost 2 bases; unmatched junction nucleotides: 9. The length of the CDR3 is 17 residues. Looked up from germline, CDR1 is MDHEN and CDR2 is SYDVKM. The full variable domain, rest sourced from reference TRBV28 and TRBJ2-1, is DVKVTQSSRYLVKRTGEKVFLECVQDMDHENMFWYRQDPGLGLRLIYFSYDVKMKEKGDIPEGYSVSREKKERFSLILESASTNQTSMYLCASSLPNGLAAYNEQFFGPGTRLTVL.

The chain links TRBV7-3 to TRBJ2-1; 9 nucleotides match TRBD2. This CDR3 comprises 18 residues. Per germline, CDR1 SGHTA and CDR2 FQGTGA. V was clipped by 1 base and J by 6 bases; unmatched bases: 13. The chain's CDR3 is CASSLKTRAGGGLNEQFF. CDR3 coding DNA: TGTGCCAGCAGCTTAAAGACCCGAGCGGGAGGTGGACTCAATGAGCAGTTCTTC.

The chain combines TRBV2 with TRBJ2-7, with D perhaps matching TRBD1 (5 bases). V was pared by 7 bases and J by 0 bases, with 16 bases between. The CDR3 totals 15 residues. Germline CDR1 is SNHLY and CDR2 is FYNNEI. The CDR3: CASISQATVSYEQYF. CDR3 nucleotides: TGTGCCAGCATCTCACAGGCGACGGTCTCCTACGAGCAGTACTTC. Variable domain in full (rest from reference TRBV2 and TRBJ2-7): EPEVTQTPSHQVTQMGQEVILRCVPISNHLYFYWYRQILGQKVEFLVSFYNNEISEKSEIFDDQFSVERPDGSNFTLKIRSTKLEDSAMYFCASISQATVSYEQYFGPGTRLTVT.

V gene TRBV4-1 combines with J gene TRBJ1-2; 10 bases fit TRBD1. This CDR3 contains 15 residues. Germline CDR1 is MGHRA and CDR2 is YSYEKL. Trimming took 4 bases from V and 6 from J; bases not matched to a gene: 8. Written as DNA, the CDR3 is TGCGCCAGCAGCCTTTCCCCGGGACAGGGGAATGGCTACACCTTC. Translating gives CASSLSPGQGNGYTF.

A few counts support this clone. The rearrangement uses TRBV11-2 and TRBJ2-2; 11 bases map to TRBD2. The germline gives CDR1 SGHAT, CDR2 FQNNGV. Trimming at V came to 5 bases and at J to 1 base, leaving 0 bases not matched to a gene. The CDR3 sequence is 15 residues long. CDR3 sequence: CASSLAGGNTGELFF. The CDR3 DNA reads as TGTGCCAGCAGCCTAGCGGGAGGGAACACCGGGGAGCTGTTTTTT.

The chain links TRBV6-2 or TRBV6-3 to TRBJ1-5; D ambiguous. Trimming pared 1 base from V and 6 bases from J, leaving 10 bases between. Germline assignment: CDR1 MNHEY and CDR2 SVGEGT. The CDR3 has 14 residues. The CDR3 DNA follows: TGTGCCAGCAGTTACTACTTGGGTACTCAGCCCCAGCATTTT. This sequence encodes CASSYYLGTQPQHF.

This chain connects TRBV4-3 to TRBJ2-1; possibly TRBD2 for D (5 bases). Germline CDR1 LGHNA, CDR2 YSLEER. V lost 0 bases and J 10 bases, leaving 13 bases between the germline ends. The CDR3 is 14 residues long. The CDR3 sequence: CASSQEGGPGEQFF. The CDR3 DNA is TGCGCCAGCAGCCAAGAAGGCGGACCGGGGGAGCAGTTCTTC.

This clone was detected only a few times. The CDR3 DNA is TGTGCCAGCAGCTTGGCCGGGGCCTCTGGAAACACCATATATTTT. Translation gives CASSLAGASGNTIYF. V usage is TRBV5-4 and J usage is TRBJ1-3; a possible D gene is TRBD1 (5 bases). Trimming stripped 0 bases from V and 0 bases from J, with 7 bases between. Germline values: CDR1 SGHNT, CDR2 YYREEE (reference sequence). CDR3 length equals 15 residues. Full variable domain (outside the CDR3, taken from reference TRBV5-4 and TRBJ1-3): ETGVTQSPTHLIKTRGQQVTLRCSSQSGHNTVSWYQQALGQGPQFIFQYYREEENGRGNFPPRFSGLQFPNYSSELNVNALELDDSALYLCASSLAGASGNTIYFGEGSWLTVV.

There are a few counts of this clone. The rearrangement joins TRBV19 to TRBJ1-2; D is ambiguous. With 3 bases removed from V and 2 bases from J, the gap between germline ends came to 10 bases. Germline assignment: CDR1 LNHDA and CDR2 SQIVND (reference sequence). CDR3 length: 14 residues. The CDR3 sequence is CASSIQVRNYGYTF. CDR3 DNA: TGTGCCAGTAGTATTCAAGTCAGAAACTATGGCTACACCTTC.

The table lists this clone with a count of one. The chain couples TRBV6-5 to TRBJ1-2; D may be TRBD1 (5 bases). Germline CDR1 and CDR2: MNHEY and SVGAGI. Trimming took off 5 bases at V and 3 bases at J, with 10 bases between the two ends. The CDR3 runs 13 residues. CDR3 residues: CASSLDSYYGYTF. The CDR3, as DNA: TGTGCCAGCAGTCTCGACAGTTACTATGGCTACACCTTC.

V usage is TRBV6-2 or TRBV6-3 and J usage is TRBJ2-7; perhaps D is TRBD1 or TRBD2 (5 bases each). CDR3 length: 16 amino acids. Trimming stripped 2 bases from V and 2 bases from J, with 16 bases between. Germline V lookup: CDR1 MNHEY, CDR2 SVGEGT. The CDR3 protein is CASSYSGQGSPYEQYF. CDR3 coding DNA: TGTGCCAGCAGTTACAGCGGTCAGGGTAGTCCCTACGAGCAGTACTTC.

This rearrangement joins TRBV28 to TRBJ2-2; TRBD1 is a possible D gene (5 bases). Trimming removed 7 bases at V and 7 bases at J, with 22 bases between. The germline gives CDR1 MDHEN, CDR2 SYDVKM. The CDR3 is 16 amino acids. This chain's CDR3 is CASTSPMGQSHGELFF. The CDR3 DNA is TGTGCCAGCACCTCGCCCATGGGGCAGAGTCACGGGGAGCTGTTTTTT.

The CDR3 here is CSSGTDTQYF. In DNA form, the CDR3 reads TGCAGCTCAGGTACAGATACGCAGTATTTT. This chain connects TRBV29-1 to TRBJ2-3; D gene uncertain. The CDR3 is 10 amino acids. The V and J ends lost 8 bases and 3 bases respectively, with 6 bases between them. Germline values: CDR1 SQVTM, CDR2 ANQGSEA.

This clone was seen a handful of times. The rearrangement uses TRBV5-4 and TRBJ2-7; D call uncertain. Trimming took off 4 bases at V and 5 bases at J, with 19 bases between the two ends. The germline gives CDR1 SGHNT, CDR2 YYREEE (reference sequence). The CDR3 is made up of 15 amino acids. The CDR3 here is CASSVGWGNSDEQYF. The CDR3 bases are TGTGCCAGCAGCGTTGGGTGGGGTAATTCGGACGAGCAGTACTTC.

V is TRBV18 and J is TRBJ1-5, with 7 bases aligning to TRBD1. Germline values: CDR1 KGHSH, CDR2 LQKENI. The CDR3 contains 15 residues. V was pared by 5 bases and J by 2 bases, with 6 bases of the junction left unmatched. The CDR3 loop reads CASSGTQGGNQPQHF. The DNA of the CDR3 is TGTGCCAGCTCAGGGACCCAGGGGGGCAATCAGCCCCAGCATTTT.

The chain is built from TRBV6-1 and TRBJ1-1; D possibly corresponds to TRBD1 (5 bases). The germline V gene encodes CDR1 MNHNS and CDR2 SASEGT. Trimming stripped 0 bases from V and 6 bases from J, with 5 bases between. The CDR3 runs to 12 residues. The CDR3 here is CASSEAGPEAFF. In DNA form, the CDR3 reads TGTGCCAGCAGTGAAGCGGGGCCTGAAGCTTTCTTT.

The chain recombines TRBV4-3 with TRBJ2-7; D is perhaps TRBD1 (6 bases). This CDR3 has 16 residues. With 0 bases removed from V and 7 bases from J, the gap between germline ends came to 19 bases. Looked up from germline, CDR1 is LGHNA and CDR2 is YSLEER. The CDR3 is CASSQDIHREFTEQYF. The CDR3 DNA follows: TGCGCCAGCAGCCAAGATATCCACAGGGAATTTACAGAGCAGTACTTC.

V usage is TRBV5-4 and J usage is TRBJ2-1, with D hard to call. CDR1 is SGHNT, CDR2 YYREEE, per germline (reference sequence). Trimming shortened V by 7 bases and J by 1 base, and 21 bases separated the two germline ends. The CDR3 is made up of 17 amino acids. The CDR3 DNA is TGTGCCAGCGCGCGTGGCGTTAGGGCGGATTCCTACAATGAGCAGTTCTTC. This gives the protein CASARGVRADSYNEQFF.

The chain combines TRBV2 with TRBJ2-3; D not resolved. Germline lookup yields CDR1 SNHLY and CDR2 FYNNEI. The CDR3 sequence is 12 residues long. V was pared by 4 bases and J by 6 bases, with 8 bases between. The CDR3 loop is CASSVLEDTQYF. The CDR3 DNA reads TGTGCCAGCAGTGTTCTAGAGGATACGCAGTATTTT.

This clone occurred a few times. The rearrangement links TRBV19 to TRBJ1-3; D remains ambiguous. Germline values: CDR1 LNHDA, CDR2 SQIVND (reference sequence). The CDR3 is made up of 13 amino acids. Between the trimmed V and J ends, which lost 5 bases and 1 base, there was a span of 6 bases. The CDR3 protein is CASSLRSGNTIYF. The CDR3, as DNA: TGTGCCAGTAGTCTACGATCTGGAAACACCATATATTTT.